A selection of T cell receptor beta chains follows, all from one sample in a study of T cells in localized non-small cell lung cancer. The protocol was immunoSEQ multiplex PCR, while the TCRdb copy is restricted to in-frame clones and leaves out a portion. This sample has about 45,000 clones, with roughly 90% found just once. This sample comprised PBMCs, obtained before any cancer treatment. These TCRs come from a woman aged 35 to 70 with stage II lung adenocarcinoma. CDR3s include the opening cysteine and the closing phenylalanine or tryptophan. The D gene is left open where the match is weak.

D gene,V gene,J gene,CDR3 DNA,CDR3 protein
-,TRBV6-5,TRBJ2-3,TGTGCCAGCAGTTACTCGCGTAGGGCGACAGATACGCAGTATTTT,CASSYSRRATDTQYF
TRBD1,TRBV18,TRBJ2-1,TGTGCCAGCTCACCCCGGGACAGAAACTACAATGAGCAGTTCTTC,CASSPRDRNYNEQFF
-,TRBV2,TRBJ1-2,TGTGCCAGCAGTGAACAAGGGGGGCGGGCCTATGGCTACACCTTC,CASSEQGGRAYGYTF
TRBD2,TRBV6-1,TRBJ2-3,TGTGCCAGCAGTGTTCTAGCGGGAAACCCTAGCACAGATACGCAGTATTTT,CASSVLAGNPSTDTQYF
-,TRBV5-4,TRBJ1-1,TGTGCCAGCAGCTTGGCAGCAGCGTTGAACACTGAAGCTTTCTTT,CASSLAAALNTEAFF
-,TRBV19,TRBJ2-7,TGTGCCAGTAGTATGGCGGTGAGCTACGAGCAGTACTTC,CASSMAVSYEQYF
TRBD2,TRBV2,TRBJ2-1,TGTGCCAGCAGTGAAGCGACTAGCTTCAATGAGCAGTTCTTC,CASSEATSFNEQFF
-,TRBV7-7,TRBJ2-2,TGTGCCAGCAGCTTAGACAGGACGAACACCGGGGAGCTGTTTTTT,CASSLDRTNTGELFF
TRBD1,TRBV9,TRBJ2-7,TGTGCCAGCAGCTTAACGGACAGGGGCTTTCCCTACGAGCAGTACTTC,CASSLTDRGFPYEQYF
-,TRBV9,TRBJ1-6,TGTGCCAGCAGCGTAGCAGATTTATTATCACCCCTCCACTTT,CASSVADLLSPLHF
-,TRBV29-1,TRBJ2-5,TGCAGCGTTGGTCAGGTACAAGAGACCCAGTACTTC,CSVGQVQETQYF